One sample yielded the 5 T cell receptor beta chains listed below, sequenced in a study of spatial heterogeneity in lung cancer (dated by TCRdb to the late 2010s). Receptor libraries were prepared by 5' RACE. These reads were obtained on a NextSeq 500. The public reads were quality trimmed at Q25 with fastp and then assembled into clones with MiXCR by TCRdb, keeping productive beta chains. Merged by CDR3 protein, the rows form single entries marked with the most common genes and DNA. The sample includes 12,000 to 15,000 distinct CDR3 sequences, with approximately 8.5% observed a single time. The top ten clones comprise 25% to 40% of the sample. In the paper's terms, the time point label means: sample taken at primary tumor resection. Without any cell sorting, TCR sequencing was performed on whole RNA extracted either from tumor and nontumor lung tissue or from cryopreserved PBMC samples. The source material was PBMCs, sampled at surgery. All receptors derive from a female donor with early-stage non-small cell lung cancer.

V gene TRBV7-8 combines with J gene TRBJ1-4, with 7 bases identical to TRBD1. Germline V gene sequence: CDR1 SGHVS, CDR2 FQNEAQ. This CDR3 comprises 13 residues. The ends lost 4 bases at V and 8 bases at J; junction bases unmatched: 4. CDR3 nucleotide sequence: TGTGCCAGCAGCTCAGGACAGGTGGAAAAACTGTTTTTT. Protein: CASSSGQVEKLFF.

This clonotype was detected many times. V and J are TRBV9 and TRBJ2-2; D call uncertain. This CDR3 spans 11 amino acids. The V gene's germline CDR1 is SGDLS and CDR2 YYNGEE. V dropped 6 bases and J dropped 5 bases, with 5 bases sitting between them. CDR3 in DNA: TGTGCCAGCAAAAATACCGGGGAGCTGTTTTTT. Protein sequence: CASKNTGELFF.

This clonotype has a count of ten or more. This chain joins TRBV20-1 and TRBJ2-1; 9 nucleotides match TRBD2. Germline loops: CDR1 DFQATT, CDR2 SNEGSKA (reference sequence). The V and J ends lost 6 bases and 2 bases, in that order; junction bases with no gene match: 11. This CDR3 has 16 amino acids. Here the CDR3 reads CSADLSGRSPYNEQFF. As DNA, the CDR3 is TGCAGTGCGGATCTTAGCGGGAGAAGTCCCTACAATGAGCAGTTCTTC.

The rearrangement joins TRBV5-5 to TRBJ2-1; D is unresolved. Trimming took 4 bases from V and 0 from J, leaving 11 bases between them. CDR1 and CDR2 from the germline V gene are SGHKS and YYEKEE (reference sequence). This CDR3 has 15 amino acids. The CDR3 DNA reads TGTGCCAGCAGCCCCTGGTCAGGCTCCTACAATGAGCAGTTCTTC. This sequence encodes CASSPWSGSYNEQFF. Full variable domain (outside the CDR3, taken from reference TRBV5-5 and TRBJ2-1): DAGVTQSPTHLIKTRGQQVTLRCSPISGHKSVSWYQQVLGQGPQFIFQYYEKEERGRGNFPDRFSARQFPNYSSELNVNALLLGDSALYLCASSPWSGSYNEQFFGPGTRLTVL.

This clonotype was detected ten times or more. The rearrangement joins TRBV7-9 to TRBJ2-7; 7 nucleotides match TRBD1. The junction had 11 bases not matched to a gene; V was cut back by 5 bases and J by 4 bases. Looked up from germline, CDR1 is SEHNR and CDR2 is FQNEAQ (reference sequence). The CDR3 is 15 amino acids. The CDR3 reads CASSPARGNGYEQYF. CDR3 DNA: TGTGCCAGCAGCCCCGCCAGGGGGAATGGGTACGAGCAGTACTTC.